The present T cell receptor beta chain was sequenced within a study of blood T cell repertoires in COVID-19. V was clipped by 1 base and J by 0 bases, with 15 bases between them. The germline V gene has CDR1 MDHEN and CDR2 SYDVKM. This CDR3 comprises 17 residues. Sequenced by immunoSEQ multiplex PCR; TCRdb stores in-frame clones only, minus some. The repertoire consists of about 89,000 clones, with around 80% occurring once and the leading ten covering about half. The sequenced sample was peripheral blood. V usage is TRBV28 and J usage is TRBJ1-1, with D unclear. This TCR came from a human donor in a cohort sampled during active COVID-19. The CDR3: CASSLFWYTTLNTEAFF. The CDR3 DNA reads TGTGCCAGCAGTTTATTCTGGTATACTACATTGAACACTGAAGCTTTCTTT.